The 21 T cell receptor beta chains below all came from one sample that was sequenced in a study of tumor-infiltrating lymphocytes in primary liver carcinoma. From roughly 0.55 ug of total RNA, TCR beta-specific cDNA was reverse-transcribed using a constant-region primer. Library construction for TCR beta comprised three nested multiplex PCR rounds performed with slightly modified ARM-PCR. Investigators reported that the first two PCR rounds, at 9 to 11 cycles each, used TRBV1-TRBV30 forward primers with a C-beta reverse primer. TCRdb fed the multiplex PCR reads into MiXCR, producing one record per CDR3 protein. This sample yields about 20,000 distinct CDR3 sequences, of which roughly three quarters are seen a single time; approximately 40% belongs to the top ten. Without any cell sorting, roughly 20-32 mg of bulk tissue yielded co-extracted RNA and DNA. The specimen sequenced was liver tumor tissue from sampling region 4. As for subset: tumor region T4, right-lateral pole. The receptors stem from a woman in her thirties with primary liver carcinoma and hepatitis B virus infection.

This clonotype came up once. No conserved phenylalanine or tryptophan ends this CDR3, so it is likely a read error. The V call is TRBV11-3, the J call TRBJ1-1; D is uncertain. Germline CDR1 is SGHNT and CDR2 is YENEEA. The length of the CDR3 is 14 residues. The CDR3 DNA follows: TGTGTCAGCAGCTTAAAAGTGGCGATGACTGAAGCTTTCTAT. Amino acids: CVSSLKVAMTEAFY.

On this clonotype itself: Relative to the germline gene, one junction end is altered; a read error may explain this. The gene calls are TRBV6-5 and TRBJ2-2; 8 bases are a match to TRBD1. Germline V CDR1 and CDR2: MNHEY, SVGAGI. The CDR3 covers 15 residues. CDR3 amino acids: CAGSPRTGFTRELVF. The CDR3 DNA follows: TGTGCCGGCAGTCCGCGGACAGGGTTCACCAGGGAGCTGGTTTTT.

The V gene is TRBV6-1, the J gene TRBJ2-7; no firm D call. Trimming took off 4 bases at V and 3 bases at J, with 10 bases between the two ends. CDR1 is MNHNS and CDR2 is SASEGT in the germline V gene. This CDR3 is built from 13 residues. The CDR3, as DNA: TGTGCCAGCAGTGGATGGGTTCTCTACGAGCAGTACTTC. It encodes CASSGWVLYEQYF.

With regard to this clonotype: This may be a read error, as it is one base from a much larger clone. The chain couples TRBV6-6 to TRBJ2-3, with D perhaps TRBD2 (6 bases). V was pared by 4 bases and J by 11 bases, with 28 bases between. CDR1 is MNHNY and CDR2 is SVGAGI in the germline V gene (reference sequence). CDR3 size: 17 residues. In nucleotides, the CDR3 is TGTGCCAGCAGTTCCACCTTAGACCGGGGAGGCCAGGTAGGGCAGTATTTT. Translating gives CASSSTLDRGGQVGQYF.

Worth noting for this clonotype: At one boundary the junction diverges from the germline segment, which might be a read error. The chain recombines TRBV11-2 with TRBJ2-5; the D gene is possibly TRBD1 (5 bases). The germline V gene has CDR1 SGHAT and CDR2 FQNNGV. The CDR3 runs 13 residues. In DNA, the CDR3 is TGTTCCAGGAGCCCTAGACAGATAGAGACCCAGCATTTC. Amino acid sequence: CSRSPRQIETQHF.

For this clonotype: One base away lies a much larger clone, so this may be a sequencing read error. The chain couples TRBV11-2 to TRBJ1-6; no clear D. Germline-derived CDR1 and CDR2 are SGHAT and FQNNGV. The CDR3 spans 15 residues. Here the CDR3 reads CASSPYTGMGSALHF. CDR3 coding DNA: TGTGCCAGCAGCCCATACACCGGGATGGGTTCAGCCCTCCACTTT.

In the case of this clonotype: At one of its ends the junction is not consistent with the germline gene, which may arise from a read error. V is TRBV4-3 and J is TRBJ2-1, with a possible D match to TRBD2 (6 bases). Per the germline V gene, CDR1 is LGHNA and CDR2 is YSLEER. The CDR3 covers 16 residues. The chain's CDR3 is CASSQDAGSSYIEQFF. CDR3 DNA: TGCGCCAGCAGTCAAGACGCGGGAAGCTCCTACATTGAGCAGTTCTTC.

About this clonotype itself: Compared with germline, one end of the junction differs, possibly owing to a read error. In DNA, the CDR3 is TGTGCCACCAGTGGAGGGGGTGGCACTGAAGCTTTATTT. Protein sequence: CATSGGGGTEALF. The rearrangement uses TRBV24-1 and TRBJ1-1; D is perhaps TRBD1 (6 bases). The CDR3 consists of 13 residues. Germline V gene sequence: CDR1 KGHDR, CDR2 SFDVKD.

A remark on this clonotype: The junction differs from germline at one of its ends, possibly a read error. The chain has TRBV12-3 or TRBV12-4 and TRBJ2-1; TRBD2 matches at 11 bases. This CDR3 contains 16 residues. CDR3 nucleotides: TGTGCCAGCAGAATTAGCGGGAGGGAGTCCTGCAGTGAGCAGTCCTTC. Encoded protein: CASRISGRESCSEQSF.

In regard to this clonotype: A much larger clone lies a single base off, so this may be a read error. The genes are TRBV9 and TRBJ1-1; D remains unclear. The germline V gene has CDR1 SGDLS and CDR2 YYNGEE. This CDR3 is 13 amino acids long. The CDR3 reads CASSDGNKAEAVF. The DNA for the CDR3 is TGTGCCAGCAGCGACGGAAATAAGGCTGAAGCTGTCTTT.

A word on this clonotype: As the CDR3 is not closed by the conserved phenylalanine or tryptophan, this likely results from a read error. It is unclear where the CDR3 begins or ends on the DNA, so no DNA is shown, and the CDR3 is as TCRdb lists it. The rearrangement links TRBV11-2 to TRBJ2-2. The CDR3 has 16 residues if both end residues are counted. Germline assignment: CDR1 SGHAT and CDR2 FQNNGV. CDR3 residues: CASSPDPQLNTGELLY.

With regard to this clonotype: Compared with germline, one end of the junction differs, possibly owing to a read error. The V and J genes are TRBV5-4 and TRBJ2-3; the D gene is possibly TRBD1 (5 bases). Germline lookup yields CDR1 SGHNT and CDR2 YYREEE (reference sequence). This CDR3 contains 17 residues. Here the CDR3 reads CATSVYGHPPPTDTQYF. CDR3 sequence (DNA): TGTGCCACCAGCGTATACGGACACCCTCCACCAACAGATACGCAGTATTTT.

The CDR3 loop is CASSLEGGAPYEQYF. The CDR3 DNA sequence: TGTGCAAGTAGTTTGGAAGGGGGTGCCCCCTACGAGCAGTACTTC. V usage is TRBV12-5 and J usage is TRBJ2-7; TRBD1 is a possible D gene (6 bases). The germline V gene encodes CDR1 LGHNT and CDR2 FRNRAP. The CDR3 spans 15 residues.

In the case of this clonotype: One end of the junction fails to match germline, which may point to a read error. This rearrangement joins TRBV11-2 to TRBJ2-5; possibly TRBD2 for D (6 bases). Germline CDR1 and CDR2: SGHAT and FQNNGV. The CDR3 runs 14 residues. The CDR3 DNA is TGTGCCAGCAGCTCCCCGAGGAGCTGGGAGGCTCAGTACTTT. Protein product: CASSSPRSWEAQYF.

This clonotype was recorded many times. The V gene is TRBV19, the J gene TRBJ2-2; D is undetermined. V was trimmed by 4 bases and J by 1 base, leaving 7 bases between them. CDR1 and CDR2 from the germline V gene are LNHDA and SQIVND (reference sequence). The CDR3 totals 14 residues. CDR3 region: CASSNRRNTGELFF. CDR3 coding DNA: TGTGCCAGTAGTAACCGTAGGAACACCGGGGAGCTGTTTTTT.

V gene TRBV7-8 combines with J gene TRBJ1-5; D is perhaps TRBD1 (6 bases). With 6 bases removed from V and 7 bases from J, the gap between germline ends came to 16 bases. Looked up from germline, CDR1 is SGHVS and CDR2 is FQNEAQ. The CDR3 runs 14 residues. The CDR3 region has the DNA TGTGCCAGCAGTTCCTCCCTTGGGGGCCAGCCCCAGCATTTT. Amino acid sequence: CASSSSLGGQPQHF.

Regarding this clonotype: The junction does not match germline at one end; this may be a read error. V is TRBV12-3 or TRBV12-4 and J is TRBJ2-1; 11 bases fit TRBD2. The CDR3 is 15 amino acids. CDR3 amino acids: CTSSLSGTSGFEQFF. The CDR3 region has the DNA TGTACCAGCAGCCTGTCAGGGACTAGCGGATTTGAGCAGTTCTTC.

As to this clonotype: The junction departs from the called germline gene at one end, perhaps through a read error. The V gene is TRBV4-3, the J gene TRBJ1-2; D gene ambiguous. Germline CDR1 and CDR2: LGHNA and YSLEER. The CDR3 covers 14 residues. The CDR3 DNA is TGCGCCAGTAGCGCTGAGTCGGAGATCTATGGCTACGCCTTC. Translating gives CASSAESEIYGYAF.

This clonotype was seen more than once but under ten times. The chain is built from TRBV11-2 and TRBJ1-1, with TRBD1 identical over 12 bases. The germline V gene encodes CDR1 SGHAT and CDR2 FQNNGV. The CDR3 is 19 residues long. J gave up 2 bases and V 5 bases, and 15 bases lay outside the gene matches. CDR3 loop: CASSARDRGRRWSNTEAFF. As DNA, the CDR3 is TGTGCCAGCAGCGCTCGGGACAGGGGGCGCAGGTGGAGTAACACTGAAGCTTTCTTT.

The table lists this clonotype with a count of one. A much larger clone is a single base away; this may be a read error. The V and J genes are TRBV20-1 and TRBJ1-5; D is undetermined. The germline V and J ends were trimmed by 3 bases and 2 bases, with 8 bases remaining between them. CDR3 length equals 13 residues. Germline V gives CDR1 DFQATT, CDR2 SNEGSKA (reference sequence). CDR3 DNA: TGCAGTGCTAGGGGGAGCGGCAATCAGCCCCAGCATTTT. Amino acid sequence: CSARGSGNQPQHF.

On this clonotype itself: One end of the junction varies from germline; a read error may be responsible. This chain joins TRBV13 and TRBJ2-2; D uncertain. The CDR3 sequence is 15 residues long. The germline gives CDR1 PRHDT, CDR2 FYEKMQ (reference sequence). Written as DNA, the CDR3 is TGTCCCAGCAGCTTCCAGACGGCGATCACCGGGGAGCTGTTTTTT. Translated: CPSSFQTAITGELFF. Supplemented by reference TRBV13 and TRBJ2-2, the full variable domain reads AAGVIQSPRHLIKEKRETATLKCYPIPRHDTVYWYQQGPGQDPQFLISFYEKMQSDKGSIPDRFSAQQFSDYHSELNMSSLELGDSALYFCPSSFQTAITGELFFGEGSRLTVL.